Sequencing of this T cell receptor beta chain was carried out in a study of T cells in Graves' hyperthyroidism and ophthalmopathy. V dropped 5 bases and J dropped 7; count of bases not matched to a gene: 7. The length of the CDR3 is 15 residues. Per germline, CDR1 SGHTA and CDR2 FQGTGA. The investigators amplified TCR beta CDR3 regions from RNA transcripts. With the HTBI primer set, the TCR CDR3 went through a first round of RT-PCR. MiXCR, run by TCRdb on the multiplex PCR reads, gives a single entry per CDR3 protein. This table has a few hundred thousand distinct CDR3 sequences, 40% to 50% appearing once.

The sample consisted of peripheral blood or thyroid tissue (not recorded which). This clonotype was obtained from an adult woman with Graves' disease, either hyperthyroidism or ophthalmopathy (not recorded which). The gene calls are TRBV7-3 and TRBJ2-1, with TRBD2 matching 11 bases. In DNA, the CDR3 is TGTGCCAGCAGCCCCACTAGCGGGAGTAGGAATGAGCAGTTCTTC. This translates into CASSPTSGSRNEQFF.